Presented here are 9 T cell receptor beta chains from one specimen sequenced in a study of post-analysis software for immune sequencing data (dated by TCRdb to the mid-2010s). Receptor amplification or capture employed PCR. Sequencer: Illumina HiSeq 2500. Unique molecular identifiers were incorporated into TCR beta cDNA libraries to reduce PCR and sequencing biases. The raw public data were reprocessed by TCRdb itself: fastp quality trimming at Q25, MiXCR clonotype calling, in-frame beta chains only. Rows merge per CDR3 protein into single entries with the most common DNA and genes. This sample holds approximately 660,000 distinct CDR3 sequences; 59% were observed only once. The ten largest clones capture roughly 12% of the sample. Study-wide findings and limitations: Significantly higher frequencies in patients than in controls were found for five or six TRBV segments, including TRBV5-6, TRBV5-1 and TRBV20-1.

These receptors' targets are unknown. The sample was blood. These receptors originate from a girl aged 2 to 10 with multiple sclerosis.

The chain recombines TRBV15 with TRBJ2-3; TRBD2 aligns across 11 bases. The trim removed 2 bases at V and 4 bases at J, leaving 5 bases unmatched. Germline assignment: CDR1 LNHNV and CDR2 YYDKDF (reference sequence). This CDR3 region has 16 residues. CDR3 amino acids: CATSRQIAGGADTQYF. In DNA form, the CDR3 reads TGTGCCACCAGCAGACAGATAGCGGGAGGGGCAGATACGCAGTATTTT.

This clonotype turned up a few times. V usage is TRBV20-1 and J usage is TRBJ1-6; TRBD1 is a possible D gene (6 bases). The CDR3 spans 18 residues. CDR1 is DFQATT and CDR2 is SNEGSKA in the germline V gene (reference sequence). The V and J ends lost 0 bases and 6 bases respectively, with 21 bases between them. This chain's CDR3 is CSARDMAGALLSNSPLHF. As DNA, the CDR3 is TGCAGTGCTAGAGATATGGCAGGGGCGCTCCTTTCTAATTCACCCCTCCACTTT.

The V and J genes are TRBV3-1 and TRBJ2-1, with TRBD2 as a possible D gene (5 bases). This CDR3 has 15 amino acids. Per the germline V gene, CDR1 is LGHDT and CDR2 is YNNKEL (reference sequence). Trimming pared 4 bases from V and 5 bases from J, leaving 15 bases between. This CDR3 is CASSPWSSGNNEQFF. In DNA form, the CDR3 reads TGTGCCAGCAGCCCGTGGTCCAGCGGTAACAATGAGCAGTTCTTC.

V gene TRBV5-1 combines with J gene TRBJ2-4; the match to TRBD1 covers 7 bases. The J call may be incorrect, as the DNA end agrees better with TRBJ2-7. CDR1 is SGHRS, CDR2 YFSETQ, per germline. The CDR3 loop spans 13 amino acids. The CDR3 here is CASSSGQMAEQYF. CDR3 in DNA: TGCGCCAGCAGCTCGGGACAGATGGCCGAGCAGTACTTC.

The V gene is TRBV5-6, the J gene TRBJ2-1; 7 bases are a match to TRBD1. This CDR3 contains 16 residues. Trimming at V came to 2 bases and at J to 4 bases, leaving 9 bases not matched to a gene. The germline CDR1 and CDR2 sequences are SGHDT and YYEEEE. The chain's CDR3 is CASSLGTGEGYNEQFF. The CDR3 DNA is TGTGCCAGCAGCTTAGGAACAGGGGAAGGTTACAATGAGCAGTTCTTC.

This clonotype appeared once. The V gene is TRBV29-1, the J gene TRBJ1-4; 9 bases fit TRBD1. With 6 bases clipped from V and 8 bases from J, the junction kept 4 bases outside the gene matches. Germline CDR1 is SQVTM and CDR2 is ANQGSEA. CDR3 size: 12 residues. CDR3: CSVRQGVEKLFF. The DNA of the CDR3 is TGCAGCGTCAGACAGGGGGTCGAAAAACTGTTTTTT.

The J gene is TRBJ1-1, the V gene TRBV5-1; no clear D. This CDR3 contains 16 residues. The V gene's germline CDR1 is SGHRS and CDR2 YFSETQ. The V and J ends lost 1 base and 0 bases respectively, with 13 bases between them. Here the CDR3 reads CASSLSTGLMNTEAFF. In nucleotides, the CDR3 is TGCGCCAGCAGCTTGTCCACCGGGCTCATGAACACTGAAGCTTTCTTT. The full variable domain, rest sourced from reference TRBV5-1 and TRBJ1-1, is KAGVTQTPRYLIKTRGQQVTLSCSPISGHRSVSWYQQTPGQGLQFLFEYFSETQRNKGNFPGRFSGRQFSNSRSEMNVSTLELGDSALYLCASSLSTGLMNTEAFFGQGTRLTVV.

This rearrangement joins TRBV27 to TRBJ1-3; D remains unclear. The V and J ends lost 5 bases and 4 bases respectively, with 15 bases between them. CDR1 and CDR2 from the germline V gene are MNHEY and SMNVEV (reference sequence). The CDR3 totals 15 residues. This chain's CDR3 is CASSPGRVGGNTIYF. In DNA form, the CDR3 reads TGTGCCAGCAGTCCCGGAAGGGTCGGGGGAAACACCATATATTTT.

To note about this clonotype: The junction does not match germline at one end; this may be a read error. The rearrangement links TRBV5-1 to TRBJ2-1; TRBD1 matches 8 bases. Germline values: CDR1 SGHRS, CDR2 YFSETQ. This CDR3 region has 11 residues. CDR3 sequence: CASSEDRVKYF. CDR3 sequence (DNA): TGCGCCAGCAGCGAGGACAGGGTGAAGTACTTC.